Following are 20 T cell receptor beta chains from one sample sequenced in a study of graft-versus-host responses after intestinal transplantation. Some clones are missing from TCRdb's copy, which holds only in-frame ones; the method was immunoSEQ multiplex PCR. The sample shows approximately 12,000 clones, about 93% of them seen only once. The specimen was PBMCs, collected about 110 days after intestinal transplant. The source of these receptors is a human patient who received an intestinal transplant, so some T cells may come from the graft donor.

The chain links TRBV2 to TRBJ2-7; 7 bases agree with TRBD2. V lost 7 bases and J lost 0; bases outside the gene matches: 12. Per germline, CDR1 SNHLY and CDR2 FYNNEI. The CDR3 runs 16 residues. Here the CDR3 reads CASTSVSSGYSYEQYF. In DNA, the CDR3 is TGTGCCAGCACTTCAGTGTCTAGCGGTTACTCCTACGAGCAGTACTTC.

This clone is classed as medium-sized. CDR3 sequence: CASSLGTGAYEQYF. CDR3 sequence (DNA): TGTGCCAGCAGTCTCGGGACAGGGGCCTACGAGCAGTACTTC. This sequence joins TRBV27 and TRBJ2-7; 10 bases fit TRBD1. Trimming at V came to 5 bases and at J to 2 bases, leaving 3 bases not matched to a gene. Germline CDR1 reads MNHEY; CDR2 reads SMNVEV (reference sequence). This CDR3 region has 14 residues.

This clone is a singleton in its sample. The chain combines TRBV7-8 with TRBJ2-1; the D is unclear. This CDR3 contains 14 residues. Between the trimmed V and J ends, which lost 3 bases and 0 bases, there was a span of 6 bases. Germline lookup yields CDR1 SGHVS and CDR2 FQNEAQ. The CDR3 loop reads CASSLVGSYNEQFF. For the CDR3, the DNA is TGTGCCAGCAGCTTGGTTGGCTCCTACAATGAGCAGTTCTTC.

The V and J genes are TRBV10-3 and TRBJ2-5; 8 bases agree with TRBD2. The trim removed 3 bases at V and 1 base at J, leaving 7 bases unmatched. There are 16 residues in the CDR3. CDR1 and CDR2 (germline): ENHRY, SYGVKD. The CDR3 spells CAISEGSGVFQETQYF. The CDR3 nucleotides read TGTGCCATCAGTGAAGGTAGCGGGGTATTCCAAGAGACCCAGTACTTC.

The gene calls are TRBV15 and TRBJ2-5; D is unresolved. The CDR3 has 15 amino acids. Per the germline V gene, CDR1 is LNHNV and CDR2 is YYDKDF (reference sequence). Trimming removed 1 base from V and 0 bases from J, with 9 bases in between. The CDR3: CATSRVDNNQETQYF. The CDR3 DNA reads TGTGCCACCAGCAGAGTTGACAACAACCAAGAGACCCAGTACTTC.

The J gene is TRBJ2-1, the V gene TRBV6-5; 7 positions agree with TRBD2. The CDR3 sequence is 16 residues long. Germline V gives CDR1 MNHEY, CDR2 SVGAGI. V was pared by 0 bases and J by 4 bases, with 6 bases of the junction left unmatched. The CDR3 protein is CASSYSGLAEYNEQFF. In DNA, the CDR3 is TGTGCCAGCAGTTACTCTGGGCTAGCGGAGTACAATGAGCAGTTCTTC.

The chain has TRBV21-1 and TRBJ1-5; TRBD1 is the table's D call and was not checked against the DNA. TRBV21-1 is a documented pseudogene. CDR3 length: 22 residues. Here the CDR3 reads CASSKGWVVDRYSTNSNQPQHF. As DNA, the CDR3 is TGTGCCAGCAGCAAAGGCTGGGTAGTGGACAGATACTCAACTAATAGCAATCAGCCCCAGCATTTT.

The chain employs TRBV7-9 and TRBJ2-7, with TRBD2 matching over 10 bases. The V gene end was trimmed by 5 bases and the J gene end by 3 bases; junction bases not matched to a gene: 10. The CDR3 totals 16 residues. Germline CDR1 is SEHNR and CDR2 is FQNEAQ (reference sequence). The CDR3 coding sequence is TGTGCCAGCAGCGCCACTAGCGGGGTGTCGTACTACGAGCAGTACTTC. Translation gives CASSATSGVSYYEQYF.

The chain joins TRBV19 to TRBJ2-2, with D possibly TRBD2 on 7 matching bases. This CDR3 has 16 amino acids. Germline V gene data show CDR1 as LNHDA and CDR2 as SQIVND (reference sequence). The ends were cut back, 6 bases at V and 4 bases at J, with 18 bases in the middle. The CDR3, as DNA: TGTGCCAGTAGGGGGGGCGGGGGCCCCCCCACCGGGGAGCTGTTTTTT. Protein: CASRGGGGPPTGELFF.

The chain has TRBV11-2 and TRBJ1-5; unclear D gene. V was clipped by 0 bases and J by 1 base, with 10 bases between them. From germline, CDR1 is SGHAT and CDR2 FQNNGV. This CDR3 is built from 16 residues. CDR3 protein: CASSLEAGSSNQPQHF. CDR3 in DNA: TGTGCCAGCAGCTTAGAAGCGGGAAGCAGCAATCAGCCCCAGCATTTT.

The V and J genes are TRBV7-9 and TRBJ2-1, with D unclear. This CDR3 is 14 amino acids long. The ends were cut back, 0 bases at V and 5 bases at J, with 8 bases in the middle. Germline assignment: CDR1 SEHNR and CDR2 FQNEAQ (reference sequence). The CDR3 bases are TGTGCCAGCAGCTTAGCGTGGCAGAACAATGAGCAGTTCTTC. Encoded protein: CASSLAWQNNEQFF.

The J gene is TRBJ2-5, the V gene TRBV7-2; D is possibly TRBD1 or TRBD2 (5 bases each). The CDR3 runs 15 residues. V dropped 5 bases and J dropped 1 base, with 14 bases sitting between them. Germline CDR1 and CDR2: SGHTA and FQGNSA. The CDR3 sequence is CASSLGTALQETQYF. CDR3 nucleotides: TGTGCCAGCAGCCTAGGGACGGCACTCCAAGAGACCCAGTACTTC.

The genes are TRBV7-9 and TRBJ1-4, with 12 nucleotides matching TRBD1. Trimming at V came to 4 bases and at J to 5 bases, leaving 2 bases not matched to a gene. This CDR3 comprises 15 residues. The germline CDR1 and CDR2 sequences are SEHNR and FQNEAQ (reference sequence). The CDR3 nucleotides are TGTGCCAGCAGCTCGGGACAGGGGGCGAATGAAAAACTGTTTTTT. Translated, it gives CASSSGQGANEKLFF.

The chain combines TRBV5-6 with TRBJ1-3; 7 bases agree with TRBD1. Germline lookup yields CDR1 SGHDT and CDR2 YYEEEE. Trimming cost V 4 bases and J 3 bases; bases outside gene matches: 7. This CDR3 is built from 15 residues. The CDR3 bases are TGTGCCAGCAGCAGGGGACAGCAACATGGAAACACCATATATTTT. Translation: CASSRGQQHGNTIYF.

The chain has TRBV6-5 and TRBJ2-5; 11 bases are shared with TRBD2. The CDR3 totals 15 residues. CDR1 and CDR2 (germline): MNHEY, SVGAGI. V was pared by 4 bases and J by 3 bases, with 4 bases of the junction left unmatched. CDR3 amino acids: CASSSLLAGEETQYF. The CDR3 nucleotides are TGTGCCAGCAGTTCCCTACTAGCGGGAGAAGAGACCCAGTACTTC.

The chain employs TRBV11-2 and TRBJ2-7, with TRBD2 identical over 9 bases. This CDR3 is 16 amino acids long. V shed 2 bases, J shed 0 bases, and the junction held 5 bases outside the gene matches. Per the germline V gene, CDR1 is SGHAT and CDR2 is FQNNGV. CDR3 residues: CASSLLAGSHSYEQYF. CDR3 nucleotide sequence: TGTGCCAGCAGCTTACTAGCGGGATCTCACTCCTACGAGCAGTACTTC.

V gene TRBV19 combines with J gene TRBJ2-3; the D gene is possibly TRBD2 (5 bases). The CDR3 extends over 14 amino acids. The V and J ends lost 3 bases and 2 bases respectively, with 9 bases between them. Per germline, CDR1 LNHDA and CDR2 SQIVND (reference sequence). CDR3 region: CASSISGSTDTQYF. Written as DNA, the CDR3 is TGTGCCAGTAGTATCTCGGGGTCCACAGATACGCAGTATTTT.

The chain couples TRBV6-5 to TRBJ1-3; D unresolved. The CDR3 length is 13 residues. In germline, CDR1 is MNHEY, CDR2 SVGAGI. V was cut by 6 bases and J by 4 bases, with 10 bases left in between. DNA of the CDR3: TGTGCCAGCAGGGTGGTAAACGGAAACACCATATATTTT. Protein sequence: CASRVVNGNTIYF.

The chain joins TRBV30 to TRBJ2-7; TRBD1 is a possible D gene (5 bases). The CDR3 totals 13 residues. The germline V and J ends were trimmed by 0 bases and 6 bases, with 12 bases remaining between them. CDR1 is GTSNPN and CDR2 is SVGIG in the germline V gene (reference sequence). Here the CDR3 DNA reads TGTGCCTGGAGTGTACTTGCAGGGCTCGAGCAGTACTTC. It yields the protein CAWSVLAGLEQYF.

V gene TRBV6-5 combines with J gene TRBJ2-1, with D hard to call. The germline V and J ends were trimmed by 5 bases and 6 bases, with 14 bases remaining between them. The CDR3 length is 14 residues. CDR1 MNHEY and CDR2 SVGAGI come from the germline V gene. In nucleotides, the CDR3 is TGTGCCAGCAGTGTAGACCGCTCAGGCAATGAGCAGTTCTTC. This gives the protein CASSVDRSGNEQFF.